Below, 10 T cell receptor beta chains from the same sample are listed, as sequenced in a study of T cells after yellow fever vaccination. TCRdb independently ran MiXCR on the 5' RACE reads; one entry per CDR3 protein. The table has 200,000 to 300,000 distinct CDR3 sequences, less than 8.5% seen once. The sample was CD4+ T cells sorted from PBMCs, taken 15 days after the yellow fever booster vaccination. The receptors here all came from a man under 40 who received the YFV17D yellow fever vaccine.

This clonotype was found a few times. The CDR3 here is CASGPFGYTGELFF. The CDR3 DNA follows: TGTGCCAGCGGCCCTTTCGGGTACACCGGGGAGCTGTTTTTT. This chain joins TRBV14 and TRBJ2-2; D unresolved. Germline V gene sequence: CDR1 SGHDN, CDR2 FVKESK. V dropped 8 bases and J dropped 3 bases, with 13 bases sitting between them. The CDR3 loop spans 14 amino acids.

A few counts support this clonotype. The V gene is TRBV27, the J gene TRBJ2-7; the D is unclear. Trimming left V 5 bases short and J 3 bases short, with 17 bases between. The germline CDR1 and CDR2 sequences are MNHEY and SMNVEV (reference sequence). This CDR3 contains 15 residues. CDR3 nucleotides: TGTGCCAGCAGTACCACCCTCGGATGGCTCTACGAGCAGTACTTC. This codes for CASSTTLGWLYEQYF.

As concerns this clonotype: One junction end disagrees with the germline gene, perhaps due to a read error. CDR3 sequence reads: CASSSLVMLVVF. DNA of the CDR3: TGCGCCAGCAGCTCCCTAGTTATGTTGGTGGTCTTC. The chain recombines TRBV5-1 with TRBJ2-1, with D hard to call. This CDR3 has 12 amino acids. Germline assignment: CDR1 SGHRS and CDR2 YFSETQ.

This clonotype was counted at least ten times. The V gene is TRBV20-1, the J gene TRBJ2-3; the match to TRBD2 covers 11 bases. From germline, CDR1 is DFQATT and CDR2 SNEGSKA (reference sequence). V lost 0 bases, J lost 9 bases, and 11 bases stayed unmatched. The CDR3 has 16 residues. CDR3 loop: CSARDRLAGLVGTQYF. For the CDR3, the DNA is TGCAGTGCTAGAGATCGACTAGCGGGATTAGTAGGAACGCAGTATTTT.

The genes are TRBV5-4 and TRBJ2-3; 7 bases are shared with TRBD1. Germline CDR1 reads SGHNT; CDR2 reads YYREEE (reference sequence). V was pared by 0 bases and J by 0 bases, with 1 base of the junction left unmatched. The CDR3 loop spans 15 amino acids. The CDR3 is CASSLEGQSTDTQYF. The CDR3 DNA reads as TGTGCCAGCAGCTTGGAGGGACAGAGCACAGATACGCAGTATTTT.

This clonotype was seen repeatedly, ten times or more. The chain carries TRBV10-3 and TRBJ2-7; D is undetermined. The CDR3 contains 14 residues. Between the trimmed V and J ends, which lost 2 bases and 6 bases, there was a span of 14 bases. Germline CDR1 and CDR2: ENHRY and SYGVKD. The CDR3 sequence is CAISEKGKRVEQYF. The DNA for the CDR3 is TGTGCCATCAGTGAGAAGGGAAAACGAGTCGAGCAGTACTTC.

V gene TRBV30 combines with J gene TRBJ1-1; D might be TRBD1 (6 bases). This CDR3 spans 13 amino acids. Trimming removed 6 bases from V and 0 bases from J, with 11 bases in between. The V gene's germline CDR1 is GTSNPN and CDR2 SVGIG (reference sequence). The CDR3 spells CACNGQLNTEAFF. As DNA, the CDR3 is TGTGCCTGTAATGGACAGTTGAACACTGAAGCTTTCTTT.

The rearrangement joins TRBV6-2 or TRBV6-3 to TRBJ2-3; 12 bases align to TRBD2. This CDR3 contains 17 residues. Germline CDR1 and CDR2: MNHEY and SVGEGT. V was clipped by 3 bases and J by 5 bases; unmatched bases: 9. The CDR3 region is CASSYSLAGGPVDTQYF. As DNA, the CDR3 is TGTGCCAGCAGTTATAGTCTAGCGGGAGGGCCGGTAGATACGCAGTATTTT.

The genes are TRBV20-1 and TRBJ2-1, with TRBD2 matching 8 bases. V dropped 2 bases and J dropped 0; count of bases not matched to a gene: 9. The length of the CDR3 is 17 residues. CDR1 DFQATT and CDR2 SNEGSKA come from the germline V gene (reference sequence). The CDR3 region is CSARRILAGYSYNEQFF. The DNA for the CDR3 is TGCAGTGCTAGAAGAATCCTAGCGGGTTACTCCTACAATGAGCAGTTCTTC.

Remarks on this clonotype: A much larger clone differs by one base, so this may be a read error. V gene TRBV5-4 combines with J gene TRBJ1-2; unclear D gene. Trimming removed 4 bases from V and 3 bases from J, with 10 bases in between. CDR1 and CDR2 from the germline V gene are SGHNT and YYREEE (reference sequence). The CDR3 has 13 amino acids. The CDR3 sequence: CASSPDGDYGYTF. The CDR3 bases are TGTGCCAGCAGCCCGGACGGGGACTATGGCTACACCTTC.